A selection of T cell receptor beta chains follows, all from one sample in a study of blood T cell repertoires in COVID-19. Produced via immunoSEQ multiplex PCR; TCRdb's table is partial and in-frame only. The table records 140,000 to 150,000 clones, 85% to 90% of them present only once. The sequenced material came from PBMCs or T cells enriched from blood (not recorded which). The origin of the receptors is a man in his sixties who had recovered from COVID-19. The CDR3 runs from the conserved cysteine through the conserved F or W. The D gene is left open where the match is weak. Not all rows give a size; the values are once, few, many and, for expanded clones, a class.

abundance,d_gene,j_gene,v_gene,CDR3aa,CDR3nt
-,-,TRBJ1-5,TRBV5-5,CASSLEGQPRGQPQHF,TGTGCCAGCAGCTTGGAAGGACAGCCTAGGGGTCAGCCCCAGCATTTT
-,-,TRBJ1-1,TRBV3-1/TRBV3-2,CASSQASEGAGTEAFF,TGTGCCAGCAGCCAAGCATCCGAAGGGGCTGGAACTGAAGCTTTCTTT
-,-,TRBJ1-4,TRBV2,CATRDGQPQLFF,TGTGCCACTAGGGACGGACAGCCTCAACTGTTTTTT
-,-,TRBJ2-1,TRBV29-1,CSACIGLSLSGQFF,TGCAGCGCGTGTATTGGACTTTCGTTATCAGGGCAGTTCTTC
-,-,TRBJ1-1,TRBV30,CAWSKGQNTEAFF,TGTGCCTGGTCAAAGGGGCAGAACACTGAAGCTTTCTTT
-,-,TRBJ1-6,TRBV6-1,CASSEARAGSSYNSPLHF,TGTGCCAGCAGTGAAGCGCGGGCGGGGAGCTCCTATAATTCACCCCTCCACTTT
-,TRBD1,TRBJ1-2,TRBV5-4,CASSLDRGGGYTF,TGTGCCAGCAGCTTGGACAGGGGGGGAGGCTACACCTTC
-,TRBD1,TRBJ1-2,TRBV6-1,CASSEPTGGRSYGYTF,TGTGCCAGCAGTGAACCCACAGGGGGCCGGAGCTATGGCTACACCTTC
once,-,TRBJ1-1,TRBV19,CASRREGMNTEAFF,TGTGCCAGTAGAAGGGAGGGCATGAACACTGAAGCTTTCTTT
-,TRBD1,TRBJ2-7,TRBV11-2,CASSSRPWTGDGYEQYF,TGTGCCAGCAGCTCCCGACCCTGGACAGGGGACGGCTACGAGCAGTACTTC
-,TRBD1,TRBJ2-5,TRBV19,CASSRDREKTQYF,TGTGCCAGTAGCAGGGACAGGGAAAAGACCCAGTACTTC
-,TRBD1,TRBJ2-5,TRBV5-5,CASSMIGQGALGETQYF,TGTGCCAGCAGCATGATCGGACAGGGGGCCTTGGGGGAGACCCAGTACTTC
-,TRBD1,TRBJ1-4,TRBV5-1,CASSFTGGLEKLFF,TGCGCCAGCAGCTTCACAGGGGGCTTGGAAAAACTGTTTTTT
once,-,TRBJ2-5,TRBV5-1,CASREIGETQYF,TGCGCCAGCAGAGAGATCGGGGAGACCCAGTACTTC
-,TRBD1,TRBJ1-2,TRBV6-5,CASSYSAGGDYGYTF,TGTGCCAGCAGTTACTCGGCAGGGGGTGACTATGGCTACACCTTC
-,-,TRBJ2-7,TRBV6-5,CASSYVQGEQYF,TGTGCCAGCAGTTACGTCCAGGGGGAGCAGTACTTC
-,-,TRBJ1-1,TRBV10-1,CASSAGNTEAFF,TGCGCCAGCAGTGCAGGCAACACTGAAGCTTTCTTT
-,-,TRBJ2-2,TRBV3-1/TRBV3-2,CASSFTNPTEATGELFF,TGTGCCAGCAGCTTTACTAATCCGACTGAGGCCACCGGGGAGCTGTTTTTT
-,TRBD1,TRBJ1-2,TRBV7-3,CASSYGTGDLFGYTF,TGTGCCAGCAGCTACGGGACAGGGGATCTCTTTGGCTACACCTTC
-,TRBD1,TRBJ1-5,TRBV3-1/TRBV3-2,CASSPTGGLGNQPQHF,TGTGCCAGCAGCCCTACAGGGGGTTTGGGCAATCAGCCCCAGCATTTT
-,-,TRBJ2-7,TRBV19,CASSRAERGYEQYF,TGTGCCAGTAGTCGGGCCGAACGGGGATACGAGCAGTACTTC
-,TRBD2,TRBJ2-3,TRBV27,CASSQFPRAGEPDTQYF,TGTGCCAGCAGTCAATTCCCGAGAGCGGGAGAACCCGATACGCAGTATTTT
few,TRBD1,TRBJ2-3,TRBV4-2,CASSQTGPLDTQYF,TGTGCCAGCAGCCAGACAGGGCCCCTAGATACGCAGTATTTT
-,-,TRBJ2-3,TRBV2,CATLVVGAPDTQYF,TGTGCCACCCTAGTGGTAGGGGCGCCTGATACGCAGTATTTT
-,-,TRBJ1-1,TRBV7-9,CASRGTEAFF,TGTGCCAGCCGAGGAACTGAAGCTTTCTTT
-,-,TRBJ2-2,TRBV5-1,CASSLASANTGELFF,TGCGCCAGCAGCTTGGCTAGTGCGAACACCGGGGAGCTGTTTTTT
-,TRBD1,TRBJ1-2,TRBV5-8,CASSSVPGQGGYTF,TGTGCCAGCAGCTCAGTCCCGGGACAGGGAGGCTACACCTTC
-,-,TRBJ1-3,TRBV6-5,CASRGSLTGNTIYF,TGTGCCAGCAGGGGCTCTTTGACCGGAAACACCATATATTTT
-,TRBD1,TRBJ2-3,TRBV3-1/TRBV3-2,CASRDRVTDTQYF,TGTGCCAGCAGGGACAGGGTAACAGATACGCAGTATTTT
-,TRBD2,TRBJ2-5,TRBV6-5,CATRSRLAVRGTQYF,TGTGCCACCCGGTCAAGGCTAGCGGTACGGGGGACCCAGTACTTC
once,-,TRBJ2-2,TRBV6-1,CASSERTEGWGELFF,TGTGCCAGCAGTGAAAGAACAGAGGGTTGGGGGGAGCTGTTTTTT
-,TRBD1,TRBJ1-6,TRBV2,CARTGVGSPLHF,TGTGCCAGGACAGGGGTCGGATCACCCCTCCACTTT
-,TRBD1,TRBJ1-5,TRBV2,CASSVQEGAAQPQHF,TGTGCCAGCAGTGTGCAAGAGGGGGCTGCTCAGCCCCAGCATTTT
-,-,TRBJ2-5,TRBV14,CASSQALGSETQYF,TGTGCCAGCAGCCAAGCACTAGGGAGTGAGACCCAGTACTTC
-,-,TRBJ1-4,TRBV15,CATSRDRTENEKLFF,TGTGCCACCAGCAGAGATCGGACAGAGAATGAAAAACTGTTTTTT
-,-,TRBJ1-3,TRBV9,CASSPRGGPSGNTIYF,TGTGCCAGCAGCCCAAGGGGGGGGCCTTCTGGAAACACCATATATTTT
-,TRBD1,TRBJ1-4,TRBV6-5,CASSQTGGGEKLFF,TGTGCCAGCAGTCAGACAGGGGGCGGTGAAAAACTGTTTTTT
-,TRBD2,TRBJ2-5,TRBV6-5,CASTRSGRSQETQYF,TGTGCCAGCACCAGGAGCGGGAGGAGCCAGGAGACCCAGTACTTC
once,-,TRBJ2-6,TRBV5-4,CASSPSTATGANVLTF,TGTGCCAGCAGCCCTAGTACGGCGACTGGGGCCAACGTCCTGACTTTC
-,TRBD1,TRBJ1-4,TRBV30,CAWSSGGMWLFF,TGTGCCTGGAGTTCAGGGGGCATGTGGCTGTTTTTT
-,-,TRBJ1-1,TRBV11-1,CASSPYGAKNTEAFF,TGTGCCAGCAGCCCTTATGGGGCAAAGAACACTGAAGCTTTCTTT
-,-,TRBJ1-2,TRBV28,CASSLSQDLPYGYTF,TGTGCCAGCAGTTTGTCACAGGATTTACCCTATGGCTACACCTTC
-,-,TRBJ1-6,TRBV7-3,CASSRTGGTLHF,TGTGCCAGCAGCCGCACGGGGGGCACCCTCCACTTT
once,TRBD2,TRBJ2-1,TRBV10-3,CAIWREGPEYNEQFF,TGTGCCATCTGGCGGGAGGGCCCAGAATACAATGAGCAGTTCTTC
-,-,TRBJ2-6,TRBV30,CAWRPTGEANVLTF,TGTGCCTGGAGACCCACGGGGGAGGCCAACGTCCTGACTTTC
few,-,TRBJ1-3,TRBV2,CASSPRTRVSGNTIYF,TGTGCCAGCAGTCCTCGGACACGTGTGTCTGGAAACACCATATATTTT
once,TRBD1,TRBJ2-7,TRBV14,CASSPHRTGLTYEQYF,TGTGCCAGCAGCCCCCACCGGACAGGATTAACCTACGAGCAGTACTTC
-,-,TRBJ1-3,TRBV7-2,CASSPFPGNTIYF,TGTGCCAGCAGCCCCTTTCCTGGAAACACCATATATTTT
-,-,TRBJ2-3,TRBV7-9,CASNERGAHPDTQYF,TGTGCCAGCAACGAACGGGGGGCGCACCCAGATACGCAGTATTTT